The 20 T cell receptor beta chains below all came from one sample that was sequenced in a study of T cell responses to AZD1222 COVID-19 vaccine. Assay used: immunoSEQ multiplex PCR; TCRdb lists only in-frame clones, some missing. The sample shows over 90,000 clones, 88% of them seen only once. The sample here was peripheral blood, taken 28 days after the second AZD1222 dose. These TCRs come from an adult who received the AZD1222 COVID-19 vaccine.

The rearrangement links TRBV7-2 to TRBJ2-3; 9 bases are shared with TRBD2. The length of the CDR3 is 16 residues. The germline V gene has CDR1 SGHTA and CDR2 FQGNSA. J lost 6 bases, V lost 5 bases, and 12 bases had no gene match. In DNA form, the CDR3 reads TGTGCCAGCAGCCCATTAGCGGGGGCTCGAGGGGATACGCAGTATTTT. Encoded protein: CASSPLAGARGDTQYF.

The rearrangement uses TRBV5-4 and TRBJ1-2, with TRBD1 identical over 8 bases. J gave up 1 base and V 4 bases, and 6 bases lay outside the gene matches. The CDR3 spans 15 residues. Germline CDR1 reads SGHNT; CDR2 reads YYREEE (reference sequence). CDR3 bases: TGTGCCAGCAGCAGCCGGGACAGGAGTAACTATGGCTACACCTTC. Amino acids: CASSSRDRSNYGYTF.

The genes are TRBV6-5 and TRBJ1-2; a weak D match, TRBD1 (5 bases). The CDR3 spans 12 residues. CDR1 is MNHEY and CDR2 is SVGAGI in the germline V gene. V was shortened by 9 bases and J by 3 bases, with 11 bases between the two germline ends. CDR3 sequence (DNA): TGTGCCAGTTTCTTAGGGGACTATGGCTACACCTTC. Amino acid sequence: CASFLGDYGYTF.

CDR3 amino acids: CASSLVGTVTGETQYF. DNA of the CDR3: TGTGCCAGCAGCTTAGTAGGCACAGTAACAGGGGAGACCCAGTACTTC. The J gene is TRBJ2-5, the V gene TRBV11-3; D perhaps matches TRBD1 (6 bases). V was pared by 1 base and J by 5 bases, with 17 bases between. CDR3 length: 16 residues. Germline values: CDR1 SGHNT, CDR2 YENEEA. Supplemented by reference TRBV11-3 and TRBJ2-5, the full variable domain reads EAGVVQSPRYKIIEKKQPVAFWCNPISGHNTLYWYLQNLGQGPELLIRYENEEAVDDSQLPKDRFSAERLKGVDSTLKIQPAELGDSAVYLCASSLVGTVTGETQYFGPGTRLLVL.

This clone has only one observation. The CDR3 nucleotides are TGCGCCAGCAGGCTGATAAATCTGACCTACGAGCAGTACTTC. Translating it yields CASRLINLTYEQYF. The chain couples TRBV23-1 to TRBJ2-7; D is ambiguous. TRBV23-1 is given ORF status, its function remaining uncertain. Trimming took 6 bases from V and 2 from J, leaving 14 bases between them. The CDR3 is made up of 14 amino acids.

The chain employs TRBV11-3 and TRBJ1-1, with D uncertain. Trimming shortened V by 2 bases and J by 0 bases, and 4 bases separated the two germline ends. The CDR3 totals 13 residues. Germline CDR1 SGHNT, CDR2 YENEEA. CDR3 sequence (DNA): TGTGCCAGCAGCTTAAAGGTGAACACTGAAGCTTTCTTT. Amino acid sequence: CASSLKVNTEAFF. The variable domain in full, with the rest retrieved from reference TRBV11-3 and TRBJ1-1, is EAGVVQSPRYKIIEKKQPVAFWCNPISGHNTLYWYLQNLGQGPELLIRYENEEAVDDSQLPKDRFSAERLKGVDSTLKIQPAELGDSAVYLCASSLKVNTEAFFGQGTRLTVV.

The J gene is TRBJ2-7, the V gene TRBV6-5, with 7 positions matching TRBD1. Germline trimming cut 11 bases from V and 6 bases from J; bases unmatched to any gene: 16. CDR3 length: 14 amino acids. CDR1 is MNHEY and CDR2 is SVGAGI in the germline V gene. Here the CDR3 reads CAGSATGEEGEQYF. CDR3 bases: TGTGCCGGTTCGGCAACAGGGGAAGAAGGCGAGCAGTACTTC.

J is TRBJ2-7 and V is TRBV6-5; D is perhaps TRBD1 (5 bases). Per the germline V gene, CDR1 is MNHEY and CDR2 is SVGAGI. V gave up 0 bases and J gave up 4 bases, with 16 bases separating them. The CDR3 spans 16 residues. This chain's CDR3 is CASSYSAGKLSYEQYF. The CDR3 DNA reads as TGTGCCAGCAGTTACTCGGCAGGGAAGCTTTCGTACGAGCAGTACTTC.

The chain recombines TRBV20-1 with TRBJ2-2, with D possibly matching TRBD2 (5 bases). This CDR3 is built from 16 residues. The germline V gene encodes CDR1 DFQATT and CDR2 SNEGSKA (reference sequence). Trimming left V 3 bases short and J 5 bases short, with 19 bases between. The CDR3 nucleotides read TGCAGTGCTAGTCGGGCGAACAGCGGCGGTACCGGGGAGCTGTTTTTT. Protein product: CSASRANSGGTGELFF.

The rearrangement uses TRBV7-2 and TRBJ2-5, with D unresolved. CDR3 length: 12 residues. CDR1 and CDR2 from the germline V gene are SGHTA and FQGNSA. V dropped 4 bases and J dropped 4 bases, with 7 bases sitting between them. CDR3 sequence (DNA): TGTGCCAGCAGCTCTTGGGGAGAGACCCAGTACTTC. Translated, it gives CASSSWGETQYF.

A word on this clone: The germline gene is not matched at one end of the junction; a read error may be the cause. The chain's CDR3 is CASSQDPGLAGGPPNNEQFF. The CDR3 nucleotides read TGCGCCAGCAGCCAAGACCCGGGACTAGCGGGGGGGCCTCCCAACAATGAACAGTTCTTC. The chain links TRBV4-3 to TRBJ2-1, with 16 bases aligning to TRBD2. The CDR3 runs to 20 residues. Germline loops: CDR1 LGHNA, CDR2 YSLEER.

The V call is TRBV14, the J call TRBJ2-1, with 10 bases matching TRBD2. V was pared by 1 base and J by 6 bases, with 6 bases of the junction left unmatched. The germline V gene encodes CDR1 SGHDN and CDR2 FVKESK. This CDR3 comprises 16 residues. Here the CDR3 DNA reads TGTGCCAGCAGCCAAGTTTCTAGCGGGAGAGTCAATGAGCAGTTCTTC. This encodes CASSQVSSGRVNEQFF.

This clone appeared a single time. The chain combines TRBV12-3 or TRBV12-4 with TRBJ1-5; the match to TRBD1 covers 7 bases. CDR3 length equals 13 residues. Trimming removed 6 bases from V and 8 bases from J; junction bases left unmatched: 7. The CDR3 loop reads CASSSDRVKPQHF. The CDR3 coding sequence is TGTGCCAGCAGCTCCGACAGGGTTAAGCCCCAGCATTTT.

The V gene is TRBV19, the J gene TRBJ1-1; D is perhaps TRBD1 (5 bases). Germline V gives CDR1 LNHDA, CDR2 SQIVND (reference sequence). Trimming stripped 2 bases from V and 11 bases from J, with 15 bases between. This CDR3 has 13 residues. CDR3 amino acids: CASSITLDSWAFF. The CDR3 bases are TGTGCCAGTAGTATAACCCTAGACAGCTGGGCTTTCTTT.

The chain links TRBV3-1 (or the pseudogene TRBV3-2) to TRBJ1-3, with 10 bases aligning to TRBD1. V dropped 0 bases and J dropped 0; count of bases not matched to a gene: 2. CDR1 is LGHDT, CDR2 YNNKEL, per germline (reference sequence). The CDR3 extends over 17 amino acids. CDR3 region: CASSQETGGPSGNTIYF. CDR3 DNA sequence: TGTGCCAGCAGCCAAGAGACAGGGGGCCCCTCTGGAAACACCATATATTTT.

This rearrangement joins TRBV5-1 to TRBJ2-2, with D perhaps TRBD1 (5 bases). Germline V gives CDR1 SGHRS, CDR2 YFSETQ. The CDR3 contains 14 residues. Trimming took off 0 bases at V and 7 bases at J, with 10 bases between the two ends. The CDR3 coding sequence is TGCGCCAGCAGCTTGGGTGACAGTCGCGGGGAGCTGTTTTTT. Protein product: CASSLGDSRGELFF.

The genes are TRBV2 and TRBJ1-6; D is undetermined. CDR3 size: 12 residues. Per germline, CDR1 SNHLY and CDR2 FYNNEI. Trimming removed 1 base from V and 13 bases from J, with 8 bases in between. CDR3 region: CASSEGPSPLHF. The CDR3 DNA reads TGTGCCAGCAGTGAAGGACCCTCTCCCCTCCACTTT.

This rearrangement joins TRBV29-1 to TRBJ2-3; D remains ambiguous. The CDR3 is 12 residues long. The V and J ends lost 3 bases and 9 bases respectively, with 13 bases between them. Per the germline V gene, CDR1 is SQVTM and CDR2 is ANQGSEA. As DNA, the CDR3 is TGCAGCGTTGATGGAGCTTTAGGGACGCAGTATTTT. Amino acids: CSVDGALGTQYF.

The chain's CDR3 is CASSSAGQGVGKQYF. The DNA for the CDR3 is TGTGCCAGCAGTTCGGCCGGACAAGGGGTGGGAAAACAGTACTTC. The V gene is TRBV6-5, the J gene TRBJ2-7, with D perhaps TRBD1 (5 bases). The CDR3 is 15 residues long. Germline V gene sequence: CDR1 MNHEY, CDR2 SVGAGI. V shed 4 bases and J shed 10 bases, with 23 bases lying between them.

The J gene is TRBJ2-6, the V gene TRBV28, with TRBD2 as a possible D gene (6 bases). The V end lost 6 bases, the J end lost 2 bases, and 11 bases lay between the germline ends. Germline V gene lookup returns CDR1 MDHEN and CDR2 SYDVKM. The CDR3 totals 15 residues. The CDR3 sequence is CASRLGGTGANVLTF. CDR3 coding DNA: TGTGCCAGCAGGCTGGGAGGCACTGGGGCCAACGTCCTGACTTTC.